One and the same sample provided the 21 T cell receptor beta chains below, sequenced in a study of T-cell reconstitution after alpha-beta-depleted transplantation in children. Preparing the TCRbeta library involved the use of unique molecular identifiers. TCRdb passed the PCR reads through MiXCR, listing each CDR3 protein once. The data show about 500,000 distinct CDR3 sequences, approximately 29% seen once. The input for sequencing was PBMCs from the stem cell graft donor, taken from the stem cell graft. Receptor source: a human donor who donated a stem cell graft to a child with aplastic anemia.

V and J are TRBV9 and TRBJ2-3; D remains unclear. Germline V lookup: CDR1 SGDLS, CDR2 YYNGEE. Trimming took off 4 bases at V and 2 bases at J, with 11 bases between the two ends. This CDR3 region has 14 residues. CDR3 sequence (DNA): TGTGCCAGCAGCCCAAGGACCAACACAGATACGCAGTATTTT. Its protein product is CASSPRTNTDTQYF.

The chain uses TRBV19 and TRBJ1-1, with TRBD1 as a possible D gene (5 bases). Germline assignment: CDR1 LNHDA and CDR2 SQIVND (reference sequence). V was pared by 8 bases and J by 1 base, with 14 bases between. The CDR3 totals 14 residues. The CDR3 DNA sequence: TGTGCCAGTGGGGCGGCGTGGGGGAACACTGAAGCTTTCTTT. Translated, it gives CASGAAWGNTEAFF.

This clonotype occurred many times. V usage is TRBV10-3 and J usage is TRBJ2-3; 8 bases are shared with TRBD2. V lost 3 bases, J lost 0 bases, and 8 bases stayed unmatched. Germline lookup yields CDR1 ENHRY and CDR2 SYGVKD. The CDR3 loop spans 17 amino acids. DNA of the CDR3: TGTGCCATCAGTGATTTTGTAGCGGGGCTTAGCACAGATACGCAGTATTTT. It specifies CAISDFVAGLSTDTQYF.

The rearrangement joins TRBV30 to TRBJ2-5; 8 nucleotides match TRBD1. The CDR3 covers 13 residues. Germline values: CDR1 GTSNPN, CDR2 SVGIG (reference sequence). The V gene end was trimmed by 2 bases and the J gene end by 5 bases; junction bases not matched to a gene: 4. In nucleotides, the CDR3 is TGTGCCTGGAGTTGGGACAGGTGGGAGACCCAGTACTTC. Amino acids: CAWSWDRWETQYF.

The chain is built from TRBV15 and TRBJ2-1, with 9 bases fitting TRBD2. The J segment lost 7 bases and the V segment lost 3 bases, leaving 25 bases of the junction unmatched. CDR1 is LNHNV and CDR2 is YYDKDF in the germline V gene (reference sequence). CDR3 length: 21 amino acids. CDR3 protein: CATSSSTGIKTSSGSRNEQFF. CDR3 coding DNA: TGTGCCACCAGCAGCTCTACTGGGATAAAAACTAGTAGCGGGAGCCGGAATGAGCAGTTCTTC.

The V gene is TRBV7-2, the J gene TRBJ1-5; TRBD1 matches at 8 bases. J lost 7 bases, V lost 4 bases, and 6 bases had no gene match. The length of the CDR3 is 14 residues. Germline V gene lookup returns CDR1 SGHTA and CDR2 FQGNSA. CDR3 loop: CASSSQGDRQPQHF. CDR3 nucleotide sequence: TGTGCCAGCAGCTCACAGGGGGATCGGCAGCCCCAGCATTTT.

This clonotype was recorded a few times. Written as DNA, the CDR3 is TGCAGTGCTAAGAGACTAGCGGAAACCGGGGAGCTGTTTTTT. Translated: CSAKRLAETGELFF. This chain joins TRBV20-1 and TRBJ2-2, with TRBD2 matching over 9 bases. Germline V gene lookup returns CDR1 DFQATT and CDR2 SNEGSKA (reference sequence). V was clipped by 4 bases and J by 5 bases; unmatched bases: 5. The CDR3 length is 14 residues.

The chain employs TRBV9 and TRBJ2-7, with D possibly TRBD2 on 6 matching bases. The germline V and J ends were trimmed by 2 bases and 3 bases, with 15 bases remaining between them. This CDR3 spans 15 amino acids. The germline V gene has CDR1 SGDLS and CDR2 YYNGEE. The CDR3 sequence: CASSVGGGQNYEQYF. For the CDR3, the DNA is TGTGCCAGCAGCGTGGGGGGAGGCCAAAACTACGAGCAGTACTTC.

This clonotype was counted only a few times. The chain is built from TRBV6-1 and TRBJ2-7; TRBD1 agrees at 8 bases. The germline CDR1 and CDR2 sequences are MNHNS and SASEGT. J lost 2 bases, V lost 6 bases, and 3 bases had no gene match. The CDR3 runs 13 residues. CDR3 coding DNA: TGTGCCAGCAGGGACAGGGAGACCTACGAGCAGTACTTC. It translates to CASRDRETYEQYF.

The rearrangement joins TRBV12-3 or TRBV12-4 to TRBJ2-1; 12 bases align to TRBD2. The trim removed 7 bases at V and 0 bases at J, leaving 4 bases unmatched. This CDR3 contains 16 residues. The CDR3 region is CASTSGRGSSYNEQFF. The CDR3 nucleotides are TGTGCCAGCACTAGCGGGAGGGGGAGCTCCTACAATGAGCAGTTCTTC.

This clonotype came up a few times. This chain joins TRBV12-3 or TRBV12-4 and TRBJ1-2; D might be TRBD1 (6 bases). The CDR3 has 13 residues. Trimming pared 5 bases from V and 2 bases from J, leaving 9 bases between. This CDR3 reads CASSGQLNYGYTF. In DNA form, the CDR3 reads TGTGCCAGCAGTGGACAGCTCAACTATGGCTACACCTTC.

V usage is TRBV27 and J usage is TRBJ2-1, with no clear D. Trimming cost V 3 bases and J 7 bases, with 10 bases left between them. The CDR3 spans 13 residues. The germline V gene encodes CDR1 MNHEY and CDR2 SMNVEV (reference sequence). CDR3 DNA: TGTGCCAGCAGTTTTCGGCTATTGAATGAGCAGTTCTTC. Its translation is CASSFRLLNEQFF.

The chain couples TRBV5-1 to TRBJ2-5, with 13 bases identical to TRBD2. CDR1 is SGHRS and CDR2 is YFSETQ in the germline V gene. The junction had 6 bases not matched to a gene; V was cut back by 0 bases and J by 4 bases. The CDR3 has 17 residues. The CDR3 DNA is TGCGCCAGCAGCTTGGCCAGGACTAGCGGGAGCGGAGAGACCCAGTACTTC. Translating it yields CASSLARTSGSGETQYF.

The rearrangement links TRBV9 to TRBJ2-1; 8 nucleotides match TRBD2. The CDR3 length is 17 residues. CDR1 and CDR2 (germline): SGDLS, YYNGEE. V was pared by 3 bases and J by 7 bases, with 15 bases of the junction left unmatched. The CDR3 DNA follows: TGTGCCAGCAGCGAGAGGAAAGCGGGAGTTGGTCCGAATGAGCAGTTCTTC. Protein product: CASSERKAGVGPNEQFF.

This clonotype has a handful of counts. Written as DNA, the CDR3 is TGTGCCAGCAGTTACGAGTCAGGGCACCTGGGGGGGCAGTTCTTC. Its translation: CASSYESGHLGGQFF. The V and J genes are TRBV6-2 or TRBV6-3 and TRBJ2-1; D possibly corresponds to TRBD2 (6 bases). V was pared by 2 bases and J by 12 bases, with 20 bases between. The CDR3 contains 15 residues. From germline, CDR1 is MNHEY and CDR2 SVGEGT.

This clonotype came up a few times. CDR3 residues: CASSFLGSLGETQYF. The CDR3 DNA sequence: TGTGCCAGCAGTTTTTTAGGCAGCCTCGGGGAGACCCAGTACTTC. The chain links TRBV12-3 or TRBV12-4 to TRBJ2-5; D is unclear. V was shortened by 3 bases and J by 5 bases, with 16 bases between the two germline ends. The CDR3 runs 15 residues.

This clonotype was seen more than once but under ten times. The chain links TRBV6-2 or TRBV6-3 to TRBJ2-2; 7 bases line up with TRBD2. Germline CDR1 reads MNHEY; CDR2 reads SVGEGT. This CDR3 has 16 amino acids. The V and J ends lost 7 bases and 4 bases, in that order; junction bases with no gene match: 12. CDR3 sequence reads: CASTRVSSGTTGELFF. CDR3 coding DNA: TGTGCCAGCACCCGGGTTTCCAGCGGGACCACCGGGGAGCTGTTTTTT.

The chain couples TRBV5-4 to TRBJ2-5, with a possible D match to TRBD2 (6 bases). V dropped 4 bases and J dropped 0 bases, with 10 bases sitting between them. Germline CDR1 reads SGHNT; CDR2 reads YYREEE (reference sequence). This CDR3 spans 14 amino acids. For the CDR3, the DNA is TGTGCCAGCAGCGAGGGAGGTAACCAAGAGACCCAGTACTTC. Translation gives CASSEGGNQETQYF. Supplemented by reference TRBV5-4 and TRBJ2-5, the full variable domain reads ETGVTQSPTHLIKTRGQQVTLRCSSQSGHNTVSWYQQALGQGPQFIFQYYREEENGRGNFPPRFSGLQFPNYSSELNVNALELDDSALYLCASSEGGNQETQYFGPGTRLLVL.

The chain employs TRBV6-2 or TRBV6-3 and TRBJ2-2; no clear D gene. Germline V gives CDR1 MNHEY, CDR2 SVGEGT. Trimming left V 0 bases short and J 6 bases short, with 8 bases between. The CDR3 consists of 14 residues. The CDR3 DNA reads TGTGCCAGCAGTTACTCGCAGTGGGCCGGGGAGCTGTTTTTT. Translating gives CASSYSQWAGELFF.

V usage is TRBV14 and J usage is TRBJ2-1; 7 bases are a match to TRBD2. CDR1 SGHDN and CDR2 FVKESK come from the germline V gene. The CDR3 extends over 17 amino acids. The V segment lost 0 bases and the J segment 2 bases; nucleotides outside the gene matches: 7. The CDR3 nucleotides read TGTGCCAGCAGCCAAGATGCCGGGAGGCTCCCCTACAATGAGCAGTTCTTC. Translating it yields CASSQDAGRLPYNEQFF. The variable domain in full, with the rest retrieved from reference TRBV14 and TRBJ2-1, is EAGVTQFPSHSVIEKGQTVTLRCDPISGHDNLYWYRRVMGKEIKFLLHFVKESKQDESGMPNNRFLAERTGGTYSTLKVQPAELEDSGVYFCASSQDAGRLPYNEQFFGPGTRLTVL.

This clonotype appeared a few times. The rearrangement links TRBV13 to TRBJ2-7, with TRBD2 matching over 13 bases. V lost 5 bases, J lost 5 bases, and 6 bases stayed unmatched. Germline V CDR1 and CDR2: PRHDT, FYEKMQ (reference sequence). This CDR3 is built from 15 residues. Here the CDR3 DNA reads TGTGCCAGCAGCCCGGGACTAGCGGGAACCCACGAGCAGTACTTC. Its protein is CASSPGLAGTHEQYF.